These 20 T cell receptor beta chains were sequenced from one sample in a study of cytomegalovirus exposure and HLA in healthy donors. With 60 Vbeta and 13 Jbeta primers, the PCR was carried out. Method: immunoSEQ multiplex PCR; TCRdb's copy keeps in-frame clones and lacks some. The data show some 210,000 clones, more than 60% seen once. The sample was PBMCs. The receptors derive from a woman aged 30 to 39 in good health and CMV-seropositive.

This clone occurred a few times. The J gene is TRBJ2-6, the V gene TRBV6-5, with 7 bases identical to TRBD2. This CDR3 is built from 15 residues. In germline, CDR1 is MNHEY, CDR2 SVGAGI. Losses at the gene ends were 6 bases for V and 4 bases for J; bases not matched to a gene: 6. CDR3: CASRKSGAGANVLTF. CDR3 nucleotides: TGTGCCAGCAGGAAAAGCGGGGCAGGGGCCAACGTCCTGACTTTC.

The rearrangement joins TRBV29-1 to TRBJ1-1; D gene unclear. Trimming took 4 bases from V and 4 from J, leaving 10 bases between them. Germline V gene lookup returns CDR1 SQVTM and CDR2 ANQGSEA. The length of the CDR3 is 12 residues. The CDR3 spells CSVGSGGTEAFF. The CDR3 region has the DNA TGCAGCGTTGGCAGCGGAGGCACTGAAGCTTTCTTT.

The count of this clone is one. The chain has TRBV15 and TRBJ1-1; D may be TRBD1 (6 bases). Germline CDR1 reads LNHNV; CDR2 reads YYDKDF (reference sequence). The CDR3 has 13 amino acids. The germline V and J ends were trimmed by 5 bases and 11 bases, with 18 bases remaining between them. CDR3 region: CATSQSDRSLAFF. The CDR3 DNA follows: TGTGCCACCAGCCAGTCCGACAGGTCTTTGGCTTTCTTT.

The V and J genes are TRBV27 and TRBJ2-7; 7 bases agree with TRBD2. Germline CDR1 and CDR2: MNHEY and SMNVEV (reference sequence). CDR3 size: 12 residues. The V and J ends lost 4 bases and 6 bases, in that order; junction bases with no gene match: 3. The CDR3 region has the DNA TGTGCCAGCAGTTCCGGGGGGTTCGAGCAGTACTTC. It is translated as CASSSGGFEQYF.

The J gene is TRBJ2-2, the V gene TRBV30; no reliable D call. V lost 0 bases and J 5 bases, leaving 10 bases between the germline ends. The germline CDR1 and CDR2 sequences are GTSNPN and SVGIG (reference sequence). The CDR3 runs to 14 residues. Here the CDR3 reads CAWSVRVWTGELFF. For the CDR3, the DNA is TGTGCCTGGAGTGTCCGGGTTTGGACCGGGGAGCTGTTTTTT.

The chain joins TRBV6-5 to TRBJ2-7; the D is unclear. CDR3 length equals 14 residues. CDR1 is MNHEY and CDR2 is SVGAGI in the germline V gene. Trimming stripped 6 bases from V and 1 base from J, with 13 bases between. The CDR3 nucleotides are TGTGCCAGCAGCATCAGCCAGGATTCCTACGAGCAGTACTTC. Amino acids: CASSISQDSYEQYF.

The rearrangement joins TRBV2 to TRBJ2-7; maybe TRBD1 (5 bases). Trimming shortened V by 3 bases and J by 5 bases, and 17 bases separated the two germline ends. This CDR3 has 15 amino acids. Germline lookup yields CDR1 SNHLY and CDR2 FYNNEI. The CDR3 DNA reads as TGTGCCAGCAGTGACTCCCGGCCAGGGTCTCACGAGCAGTACTTC. Translating it yields CASSDSRPGSHEQYF. Using reference TRBV2 and TRBJ2-7 for the parts outside the CDR3, the full variable domain is EPEVTQTPSHQVTQMGQEVILRCVPISNHLYFYWYRQILGQKVEFLVSFYNNEISEKSEIFDDQFSVERPDGSNFTLKIRSTKLEDSAMYFCASSDSRPGSHEQYFGPGTRLTVT.

This clone was found a few times. The chain is built from TRBV9 and TRBJ2-3, with 8 bases matching TRBD2. The CDR3 is 14 residues long. Germline trimming cut 1 base from V and 6 bases from J; bases unmatched to any gene: 4. Germline CDR1 reads SGDLS; CDR2 reads YYNGEE. For the CDR3, the DNA is TGTGCCAGCAGCGTACGGGAGGGCCAGGATACGCAGTATTTT. It encodes CASSVREGQDTQYF.

The chain combines TRBV9 with TRBJ1-3, with a possible D match to TRBD1 (5 bases). The germline V gene has CDR1 SGDLS and CDR2 YYNGEE. Trimming took 4 bases from V and 0 from J, leaving 11 bases between them. The CDR3 extends over 15 amino acids. CDR3 coding DNA: TGTGCCAGCAGCCCTACAGGAATCTCTGGAAACACCATATATTTT. This codes for CASSPTGISGNTIYF. Filled out from reference TRBV9 and TRBJ1-3, the complete variable domain reads DSGVTQTPKHLITATGQRVTLRCSPRSGDLSVYWYQQSLDQGLQFLIQYYNGEERAKGNILERFSAQQFPDLHSELNLSSLELGDSALYFCASSPTGISGNTIYFGEGSWLTVV.

The genes are TRBV28 and TRBJ1-3; 11 positions match TRBD1. CDR1 is MDHEN, CDR2 SYDVKM, per germline. The CDR3 runs to 14 residues. Unmatched junction bases numbered 6, after V lost 6 bases and J lost 8 bases. The CDR3 DNA reads as TGTGCCAGCAGGGGTTGGGACAGGGGGGACACCATATATTTT. Residues: CASRGWDRGDTIYF. The full variable domain, in which reference TRBV28 and TRBJ1-3 provide the parts outside the CDR3, is DVKVTQSSRYLVKRTGEKVFLECVQDMDHENMFWYRQDPGLGLRLIYFSYDVKMKEKGDIPEGYSVSREKKERFSLILESASTNQTSMYLCASRGWDRGDTIYFGEGSWLTVV.

The chain carries TRBV4-1 and TRBJ2-7; 8 bases are a match to TRBD1. Per the germline V gene, CDR1 is MGHRA and CDR2 is YSYEKL. V was pared by 3 bases and J by 3 bases, with 1 base of the junction left unmatched. CDR3 length: 13 residues. The CDR3 coding sequence is TGCGCCAGCAGCCACGGACAGGGCTACGAGCAGTACTTC. It is translated as CASSHGQGYEQYF.

V and J are TRBV7-8 and TRBJ2-5, with 12 bases matching TRBD2. The CDR3 is 17 amino acids. V shed 5 bases, J shed 4 bases, and the junction held 11 bases outside the gene matches. CDR1 is SGHVS and CDR2 is FQNEAQ in the germline V gene. The CDR3, as DNA: TGTGCCAGCAGCGGAACTAGCGGGGGGCTCCTTCTAGAGACCCAGTACTTC. Translating gives CASSGTSGGLLLETQYF.

The rearrangement joins TRBV18 to TRBJ1-5, with D possibly TRBD1 on 5 matching bases. The CDR3 extends over 16 amino acids. Trimming shortened V by 6 bases and J by 2 bases, and 17 bases separated the two germline ends. Per germline, CDR1 KGHSH and CDR2 LQKENI. CDR3: CASSKAAGMGNQPQHF. The CDR3 coding sequence is TGTGCCAGCTCTAAGGCGGCAGGGATGGGCAATCAGCCCCAGCATTTT.

V and J are TRBV5-6 and TRBJ1-5; D is uncertain. V lost 4 bases to trimming and J lost 0 bases, with 11 bases between them. This CDR3 region has 15 residues. Germline CDR1 reads SGHDT; CDR2 reads YYEEEE. CDR3 protein: CASSPNRGSNQPQHF. The CDR3 coding sequence is TGTGCCAGCAGCCCGAACCGGGGTAGCAATCAGCCCCAGCATTTT.

The chain joins TRBV5-1 to TRBJ2-7, with TRBD1 matching 10 bases. The ends lost 0 bases at V and 5 bases at J; junction bases unmatched: 5. This CDR3 region has 15 residues. CDR1 is SGHRS and CDR2 is YFSETQ in the germline V gene. This CDR3 reads CASSLAGTGDDEQYF. CDR3 nucleotides: TGCGCCAGCAGCTTGGCCGGGACAGGGGACGACGAGCAGTACTTC.

This sequence joins TRBV27 and TRBJ2-1, with TRBD2 identical over 8 bases. With 6 bases clipped from V and 1 base from J, the junction kept 5 bases outside the gene matches. CDR1 MNHEY and CDR2 SMNVEV come from the germline V gene (reference sequence). The CDR3 length is 15 residues. CDR3 sequence reads: CASRPGLGSYNEQFF. The DNA for the CDR3 is TGTGCCAGCAGGCCGGGACTAGGGTCCTACAATGAGCAGTTCTTC.

The V gene is TRBV19, the J gene TRBJ1-1; D is uncertain. Trimming shortened V by 2 bases and J by 0 bases, and 7 bases separated the two germline ends. CDR1 and CDR2 from the germline V gene are LNHDA and SQIVND (reference sequence). This CDR3 region has 14 residues. In DNA form, the CDR3 reads TGTGCCAGTAGTATAAACGGGATGAACACTGAAGCTTTCTTT. Residues: CASSINGMNTEAFF.

This clone came up once. The CDR3 spells CAIRTSAQPYTQYF. The CDR3 DNA reads TGTGCCATCAGGACTAGCGCCCAACCGTATACGCAGTATTTT. The chain combines TRBV10-3 with TRBJ2-3; 8 nucleotides agree with TRBD2. Germline V lookup: CDR1 ENHRY, CDR2 SYGVKD. The V segment lost 6 bases and the J segment 7 bases; nucleotides outside the gene matches: 9. The CDR3 totals 14 residues.

The genes are TRBV7-8 and TRBJ2-6; D is unresolved. This CDR3 is 16 amino acids long. Trimming removed 5 bases from V and 0 bases from J, with 11 bases in between. Germline CDR1 and CDR2: SGHVS and FQNEAQ. CDR3 region: CASSVSSRSGANVLTF. The CDR3 DNA reads as TGTGCCAGCAGCGTAAGCTCCCGCTCTGGGGCCAACGTCCTGACTTTC.

The V gene is TRBV6-5, the J gene TRBJ2-1; 11 bases align to TRBD2. The CDR3 has 15 residues. The ends lost 4 bases at V and 5 bases at J; junction bases unmatched: 4. Germline CDR1 is MNHEY and CDR2 is SVGAGI. The CDR3 reads CASSWGLAEHNEQFF. CDR3 nucleotides: TGTGCCAGCAGTTGGGGACTAGCGGAACACAATGAGCAGTTCTTC.